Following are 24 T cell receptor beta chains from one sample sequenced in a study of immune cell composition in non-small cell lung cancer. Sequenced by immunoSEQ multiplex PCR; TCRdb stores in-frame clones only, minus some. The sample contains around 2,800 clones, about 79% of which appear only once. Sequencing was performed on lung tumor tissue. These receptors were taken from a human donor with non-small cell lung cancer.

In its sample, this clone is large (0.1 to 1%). CDR3 amino acids: CASSPGQGGEEQYF. The CDR3 DNA reads TGCGCCAGCAGCCCGGGACAGGGAGGGGAGGAGCAGTACTTC. V and J are TRBV5-1 and TRBJ2-7; 9 bases agree with TRBD1. Trimming at V came to 4 bases and at J to 7 bases, leaving 9 bases not matched to a gene. In germline, CDR1 is SGHRS, CDR2 YFSETQ. CDR3 length: 14 residues.

In nucleotides, the CDR3 is TGTGCCAGCAGTTTCCAGGGGTACGAGCAGTACTTC. As protein: CASSFQGYEQYF. The J gene is TRBJ2-7, the V gene TRBV6-6; D is perhaps TRBD1 (6 bases). The CDR3 covers 12 residues. The germline V and J ends were trimmed by 4 bases and 4 bases, with 8 bases remaining between them. Germline CDR1 reads MNHNY; CDR2 reads SVGAGI (reference sequence).

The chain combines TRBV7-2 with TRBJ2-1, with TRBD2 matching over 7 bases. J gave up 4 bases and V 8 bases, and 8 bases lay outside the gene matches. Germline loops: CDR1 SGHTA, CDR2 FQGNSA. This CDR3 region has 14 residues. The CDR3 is CASLWGEGYNEQFF. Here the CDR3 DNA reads TGTGCCAGCTTGTGGGGGGAGGGATACAATGAGCAGTTCTTC.

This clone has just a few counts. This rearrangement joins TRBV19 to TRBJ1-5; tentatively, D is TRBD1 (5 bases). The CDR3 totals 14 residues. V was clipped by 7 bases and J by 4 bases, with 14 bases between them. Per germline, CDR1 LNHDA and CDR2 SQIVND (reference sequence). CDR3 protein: CASKLWQGNQPQHF. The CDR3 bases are TGTGCCAGTAAGCTCTGGCAGGGTAATCAGCCCCAGCATTTT.

The CDR3 DNA reads TGTGCCAGCAGCTATTTAACGTGGGGGAGGGACACCGGGGAGCTGTTTTTT. Amino acid sequence: CASSYLTWGRDTGELFF. V and J are TRBV5-5 and TRBJ2-2, with 7 bases matching TRBD2. This CDR3 spans 17 amino acids. The V gene end was trimmed by 3 bases and the J gene end by 3 bases; junction bases not matched to a gene: 11. In germline, CDR1 is SGHKS, CDR2 YYEKEE (reference sequence).

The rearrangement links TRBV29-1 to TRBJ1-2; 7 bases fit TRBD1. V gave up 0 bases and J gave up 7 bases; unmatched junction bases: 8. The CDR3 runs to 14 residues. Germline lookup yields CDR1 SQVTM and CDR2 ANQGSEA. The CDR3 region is CSVEDPTGQSGYTF. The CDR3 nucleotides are TGCAGCGTTGAAGACCCGACAGGGCAAAGTGGCTACACCTTC.

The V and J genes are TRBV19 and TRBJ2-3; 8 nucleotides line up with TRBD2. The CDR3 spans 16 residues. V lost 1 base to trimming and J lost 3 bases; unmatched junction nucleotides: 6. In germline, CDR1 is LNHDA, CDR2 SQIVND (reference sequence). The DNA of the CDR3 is TGTGCCAGTAGTATAGGCCTTAGCGGGGTGACAGATACGCAGTATTTT. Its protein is CASSIGLSGVTDTQYF.

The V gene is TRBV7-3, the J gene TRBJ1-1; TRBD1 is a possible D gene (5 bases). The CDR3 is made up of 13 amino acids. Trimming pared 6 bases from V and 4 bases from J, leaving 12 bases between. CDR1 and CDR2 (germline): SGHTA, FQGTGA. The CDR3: CASSSRGTTEAFF. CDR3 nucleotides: TGTGCCAGCAGTTCTAGGGGTACCACTGAAGCTTTCTTT.

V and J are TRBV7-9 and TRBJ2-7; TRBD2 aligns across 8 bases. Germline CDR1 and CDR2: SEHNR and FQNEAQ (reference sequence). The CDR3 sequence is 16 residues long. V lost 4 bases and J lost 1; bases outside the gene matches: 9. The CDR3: CASSSGGAGPSYEQYF. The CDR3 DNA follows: TGTGCCAGCAGCTCGGGAGGGGCGGGGCCTTCCTACGAGCAGTACTTC.

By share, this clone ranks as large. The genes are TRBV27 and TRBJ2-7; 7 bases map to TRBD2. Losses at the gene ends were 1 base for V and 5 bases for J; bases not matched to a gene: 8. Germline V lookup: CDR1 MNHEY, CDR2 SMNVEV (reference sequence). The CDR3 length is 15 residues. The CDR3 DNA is TGTGCCAGCAGTTTATTTGGCGGGAGTATGAACGAGCAGTACTTC. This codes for CASSLFGGSMNEQYF.

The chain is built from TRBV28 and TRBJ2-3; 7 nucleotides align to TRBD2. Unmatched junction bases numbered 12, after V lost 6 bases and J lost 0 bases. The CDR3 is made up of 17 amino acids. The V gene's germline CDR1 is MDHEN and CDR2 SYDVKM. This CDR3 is CASRGNDGRGSTDTQYF. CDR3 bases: TGTGCCAGCAGGGGGAACGACGGGCGGGGGAGCACAGATACGCAGTATTTT.

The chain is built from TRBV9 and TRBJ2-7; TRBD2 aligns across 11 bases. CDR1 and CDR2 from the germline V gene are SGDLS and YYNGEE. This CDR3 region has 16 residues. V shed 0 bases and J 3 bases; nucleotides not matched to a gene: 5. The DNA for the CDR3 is TGTGCCAGCAGCGTAGCCACCGGGACTAGCGGCTACGAGCAGTACTTC. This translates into CASSVATGTSGYEQYF.

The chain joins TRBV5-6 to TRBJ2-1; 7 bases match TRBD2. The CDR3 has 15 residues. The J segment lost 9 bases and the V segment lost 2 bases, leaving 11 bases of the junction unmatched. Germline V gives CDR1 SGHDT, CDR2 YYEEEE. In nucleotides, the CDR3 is TGTGCCAGCAGCTTTGAGTGGGCGGGGGACGCTGAGCAGTTCTTC. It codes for CASSFEWAGDAEQFF.

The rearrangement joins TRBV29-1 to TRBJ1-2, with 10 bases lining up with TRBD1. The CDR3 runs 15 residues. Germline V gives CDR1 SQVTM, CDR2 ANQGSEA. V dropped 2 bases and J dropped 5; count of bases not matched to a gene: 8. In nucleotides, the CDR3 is TGCAGCGTTGAATCGGGGACAGGGGAGGTATATGGCTACACCTTC. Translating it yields CSVESGTGEVYGYTF.

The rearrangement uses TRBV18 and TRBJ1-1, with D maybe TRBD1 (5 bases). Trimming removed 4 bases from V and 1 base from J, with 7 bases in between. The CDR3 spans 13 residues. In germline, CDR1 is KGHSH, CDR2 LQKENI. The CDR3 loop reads CASSLDRNTEAFF. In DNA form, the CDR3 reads TGTGCCAGCTCACTAGACAGGAACACTGAAGCTTTCTTT.

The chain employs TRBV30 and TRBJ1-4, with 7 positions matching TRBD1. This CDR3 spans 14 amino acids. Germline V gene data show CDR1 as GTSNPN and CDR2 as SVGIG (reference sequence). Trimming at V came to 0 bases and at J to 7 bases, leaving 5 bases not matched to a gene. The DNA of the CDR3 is TGTGCCTGGAGTGTACAGGGGCAGGCTGAAAAACTGTTTTTT. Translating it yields CAWSVQGQAEKLFF.

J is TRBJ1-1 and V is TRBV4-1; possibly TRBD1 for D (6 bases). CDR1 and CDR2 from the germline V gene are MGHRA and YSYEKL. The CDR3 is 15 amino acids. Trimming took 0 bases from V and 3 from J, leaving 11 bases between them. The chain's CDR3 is CASSQDEAGDTEAFF. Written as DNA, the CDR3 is TGCGCCAGCAGCCAAGATGAGGCAGGGGACACTGAAGCTTTCTTT.

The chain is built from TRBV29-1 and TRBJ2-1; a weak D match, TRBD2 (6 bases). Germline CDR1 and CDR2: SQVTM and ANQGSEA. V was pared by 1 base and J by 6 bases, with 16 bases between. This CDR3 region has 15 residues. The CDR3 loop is CSVEVGRGPSNEQFF. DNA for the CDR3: TGCAGCGTTGAAGTCGGGCGGGGTCCTTCCAATGAGCAGTTCTTC.

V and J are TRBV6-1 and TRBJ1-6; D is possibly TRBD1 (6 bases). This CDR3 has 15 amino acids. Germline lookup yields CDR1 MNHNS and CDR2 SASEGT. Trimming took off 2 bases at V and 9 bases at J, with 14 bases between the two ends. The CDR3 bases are TGTGCCAGCAGTGAATTGACCCGAGGGGGTTCACCCCTCCACTTT. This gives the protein CASSELTRGGSPLHF.

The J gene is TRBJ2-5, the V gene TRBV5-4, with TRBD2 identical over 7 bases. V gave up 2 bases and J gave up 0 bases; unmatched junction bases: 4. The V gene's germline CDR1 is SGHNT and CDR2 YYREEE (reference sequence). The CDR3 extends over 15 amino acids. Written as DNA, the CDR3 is TGTGCCAGCAGCTTTTCCAGCGGGGACCAAGAGACCCAGTACTTC. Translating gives CASSFSSGDQETQYF. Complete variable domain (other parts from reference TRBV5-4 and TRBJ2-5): ETGVTQSPTHLIKTRGQQVTLRCSSQSGHNTVSWYQQALGQGPQFIFQYYREEENGRGNFPPRFSGLQFPNYSSELNVNALELDDSALYLCASSFSSGDQETQYFGPGTRLLVL.

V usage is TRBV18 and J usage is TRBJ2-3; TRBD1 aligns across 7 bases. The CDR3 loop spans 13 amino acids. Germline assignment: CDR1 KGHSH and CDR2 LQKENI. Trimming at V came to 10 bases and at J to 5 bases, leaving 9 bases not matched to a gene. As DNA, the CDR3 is TGTGCCACCTCCGAAAGGGGGCAAGATACGCAGTATTTT. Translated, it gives CATSERGQDTQYF.

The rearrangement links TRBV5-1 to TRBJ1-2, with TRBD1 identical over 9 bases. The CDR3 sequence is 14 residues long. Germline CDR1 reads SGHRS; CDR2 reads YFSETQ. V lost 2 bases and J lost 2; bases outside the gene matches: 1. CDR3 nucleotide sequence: TGCGCCAGCAGCTTAGGGACAGGGAACTATGGCTACACCTTC. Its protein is CASSLGTGNYGYTF.

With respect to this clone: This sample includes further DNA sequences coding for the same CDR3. As DNA, the CDR3 is TGTGCCTGGAGTGTACGAGGGTACGAGCAGTACTTC. It is translated as CAWSVRGYEQYF. The chain carries TRBV30 and TRBJ2-7, with D possibly TRBD2 on 5 matching bases. Trimming took 0 bases from V and 4 from J, leaving 7 bases between them. Germline V gene lookup returns CDR1 GTSNPN and CDR2 SVGIG (reference sequence). There are 12 residues in the CDR3.

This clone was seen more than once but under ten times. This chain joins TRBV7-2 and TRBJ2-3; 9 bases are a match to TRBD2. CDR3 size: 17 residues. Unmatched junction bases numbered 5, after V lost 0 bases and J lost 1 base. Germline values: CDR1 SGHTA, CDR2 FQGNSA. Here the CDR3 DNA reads TGTGCCAGCAGCTTAGCGCCTCGACTAGCGGGCACAGATACGCAGTATTTT. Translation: CASSLAPRLAGTDTQYF.